These 11 T cell receptor beta chains were all obtained from the same sample, sequenced in a study of control samples from healthy donors and cancer patients. Using immunoSEQ multiplex PCR, the repertoire was profiled, and TCRdb retains in-frame clones only, with some absent. The table lists about 150,000 clones, approximately 96% of them singletons, with about 5.6% in the top ten. Sequences were obtained from blood. These receptors all stem from a man aged 35 to 55 in good health.

The chain carries TRBV24-1 and TRBJ2-1, with 9 bases aligning to TRBD1. V shed 5 bases, J shed 7 bases, and the junction held 8 bases outside the gene matches. The CDR3 runs to 15 residues. CDR1 and CDR2 (germline): KGHDR, SFDVKD. The CDR3 DNA reads as TGTGCCACCAGTGGGGACAGGGATTTTAATAATGAGCAGTTCTTC. It is translated as CATSGDRDFNNEQFF.

The chain has TRBV6-5 and TRBJ1-1, with 9 bases fitting TRBD1. The CDR3 contains 15 residues. V lost 6 bases to trimming and J lost 7 bases; unmatched junction nucleotides: 12. From germline, CDR1 is MNHEY and CDR2 SVGAGI. CDR3 protein: CASSGVPGQGVEAFF. CDR3 DNA sequence: TGTGCCAGCAGCGGAGTACCGGGACAGGGTGTTGAAGCTTTCTTT.

Only one count was recorded for this clone. The chain has TRBV28 and TRBJ1-1; 10 bases are shared with TRBD1. Losses at the gene ends were 7 bases for V and 6 bases for J; bases not matched to a gene: 14. The CDR3 is 16 amino acids. Germline V gene data show CDR1 as MDHEN and CDR2 as SYDVKM. The CDR3 DNA is TGTGCCAGCAATCCGATTCCGGGACAGGGGATCGCTGAAGCTTTCTTT. Its protein is CASNPIPGQGIAEAFF.

The chain employs TRBV7-2 and TRBJ1-2, with TRBD1 as a possible D gene (6 bases). The CDR3 has 16 amino acids. V was pared by 0 bases and J by 2 bases, with 13 bases between. Germline CDR1 SGHTA, CDR2 FQGNSA. The CDR3 DNA sequence: TGTGCCAGCAGCTTAGCCGCGACAGGCAGCAACTATGGCTACACCTTC. Amino acid sequence: CASSLAATGSNYGYTF.

V gene TRBV12-3 or TRBV12-4 combines with J gene TRBJ2-7, with 7 bases fitting TRBD1. J gave up 6 bases and V 2 bases, and 4 bases lay outside the gene matches. This CDR3 is 13 amino acids long. The CDR3 nucleotides are TGTGCCAGCAGTTTAAGGGACAGCGCCGAGCAGTACTTC. It encodes CASSLRDSAEQYF.

The V and J genes are TRBV3-1 (or the pseudogene TRBV3-2) and TRBJ2-3; 9 bases map to TRBD2. The V gene end was trimmed by 1 base and the J gene end by 0 bases; junction bases not matched to a gene: 8. The CDR3 has 18 residues. Germline V gene data show CDR1 as LGHDT and CDR2 as YNNKEL (reference sequence). CDR3 DNA sequence: TGTGCCAGCAGCCAAGTTTCCTACCTAGCGGGGAGCACAGATACGCAGTATTTT. Translation gives CASSQVSYLAGSTDTQYF.

The chain joins TRBV9 to TRBJ1-4; possibly TRBD1 for D (5 bases). Germline assignment: CDR1 SGDLS and CDR2 YYNGEE. The CDR3 spans 16 residues. With 4 bases removed from V and 0 bases from J, the gap between germline ends came to 13 bases. This chain's CDR3 is CASSRGAGATNEKLFF. DNA for the CDR3: TGTGCCAGCAGCCGCGGGGCCGGTGCAACTAATGAAAAACTGTTTTTT.

The chain uses TRBV19 and TRBJ2-5; no clear D gene. The CDR3 is 15 amino acids. Germline CDR1 and CDR2: LNHDA and SQIVND (reference sequence). The V end was cut by 3 bases, the J end by 5 bases, with 16 bases between. As DNA, the CDR3 is TGTGCCAGTAGTATGTCGCCCTCCGTCGGGGAGACCCAGTACTTC. Residues: CASSMSPSVGETQYF.

The rearrangement uses TRBV11-2 and TRBJ1-1; 8 bases are a match to TRBD1. The germline V gene encodes CDR1 SGHAT and CDR2 FQNNGV. V lost 1 base, J lost 2 bases, and 6 bases stayed unmatched. This CDR3 comprises 16 residues. CDR3 DNA sequence: TGTGCCAGCAGCTTAGTTCGGCAGGGGGCTAACACTGAAGCTTTCTTT. This encodes CASSLVRQGANTEAFF.

Only a few counts were recorded for this clone. The chain recombines TRBV7-9 with TRBJ1-4; possible D gene TRBD1, 6 bases. The CDR3 spans 15 residues. The germline V gene has CDR1 SEHNR and CDR2 FQNEAQ (reference sequence). The V end was cut by 3 bases, the J end by 4 bases, with 12 bases between. Here the CDR3 DNA reads TGTGCCAGCAGCTTGCTGGACAGTTTTAATGAAAAACTGTTTTTT. Translated, it gives CASSLLDSFNEKLFF.

V usage is TRBV19 and J usage is TRBJ1-5; 8 bases are a match to TRBD1. This CDR3 spans 15 amino acids. Losses at the gene ends were 5 bases for V and 1 base for J; bases not matched to a gene: 4. Germline values: CDR1 LNHDA, CDR2 SQIVND (reference sequence). The CDR3, as DNA: TGTGCCAGTAGTTCAGGGGGCGAGAGCAATCAGCCCCAGCATTTT. Translating gives CASSSGGESNQPQHF.